The sequence of this TCR beta chain was determined in a study of OX40 agonist ivuxolimab in advanced cancers. Comment on this clone: Its matching antigen is unknown.

General study results and limits: In the 0.1 to 3.0 mg/kg range, CD4+ and CD8+ blood T cells had expanded clonally by week 6.

From germline, CDR1 is MNHEY and CDR2 SVGAGI. The CDR3 totals 13 residues. Trimming took off 8 bases at V and 5 bases at J, with 16 bases between the two ends. Method: immunoSEQ multiplex PCR; TCRdb's copy keeps in-frame clones and lacks some. The repertoire holds roughly 77,000 clones, with more than 80% as singletons. The V and J genes are TRBV6-5 and TRBJ2-7, with D maybe TRBD1 (7 bases). The origin of this receptor is an adult with an advanced solid tumor such as melanoma, head and neck, liver or kidney cancer. Sequencing was performed on CD4+ or CD8+ T cells sorted from blood, taken in a trial of the OX40 agonist ivuxolimab. The CDR3 DNA is TGTGCCAGCGTCGCAGGGGGGACCCACGAGCAGTACTTC. This sequence encodes CASVAGGTHEQYF.